The next 14 T cell receptor beta chains were all read from a single sample in a study of shared clonotypes between healthy human individuals. Naive-designated CD8 cells lacked CD45RO, were positively enriched for CCR7, and omitted terminally differentiated effector memory CD45RA+ cells. The protocol was immunoSEQ multiplex PCR, while the TCRdb copy is restricted to in-frame clones and leaves out a portion. The sample has about 1,900,000 clones, approximately 94% seen once. The sample taken for sequencing was naive CD8+ T cells sorted from blood. The receptor source for this set is a man between 18 and 29 years old in good health.

The CDR3 sequence is CASSLWLAGVEQYF. CDR3 nucleotides: TGCGCCAGCAGCTTGTGGCTAGCGGGAGTCGAGCAGTACTTC. The rearrangement joins TRBV5-1 to TRBJ2-7; 10 bases map to TRBD2. V was clipped by 1 base and J by 6 bases; unmatched bases: 4. Looked up from germline, CDR1 is SGHRS and CDR2 is YFSETQ. This CDR3 has 14 amino acids.

This chain joins TRBV27 and TRBJ2-2, with D maybe TRBD2 (7 bases). The CDR3 has 16 residues. Deletions cut 9 bases from V and 5 bases from J, with 22 bases between. The germline gives CDR1 MNHEY, CDR2 SMNVEV (reference sequence). The CDR3: CASGGGAVLRTGELFF. DNA of the CDR3: TGTGCCAGTGGAGGGGGGGCCGTCCTAAGGACCGGGGAGCTGTTTTTT.

This chain joins TRBV10-3 and TRBJ2-1; 12 bases align to TRBD2. Germline CDR1 reads ENHRY; CDR2 reads SYGVKD. CDR3 size: 21 residues. V lost 2 bases to trimming and J lost 0 bases; unmatched junction nucleotides: 14. CDR3 DNA sequence: TGTGCCATCAGTGAGCGAATATTCGGGACTAGCGGGCCGAGCTCCTACAATGAGCAGTTCTTC. Its translation: CAISERIFGTSGPSSYNEQFF.

The chain links TRBV6-5 to TRBJ2-2; the match to TRBD1 covers 7 bases. With 6 bases clipped from V and 4 bases from J, the junction kept 5 bases outside the gene matches. The length of the CDR3 is 14 residues. CDR1 MNHEY and CDR2 SVGAGI come from the germline V gene. CDR3 DNA: TGTGCCAGCAGCCCCGGACAGGCCACCGGGGAGCTGTTTTTT. It translates to CASSPGQATGELFF.

The chain couples TRBV6-1 to TRBJ2-1; 8 bases fit TRBD2. CDR3 length: 14 residues. Trimming took 8 bases from V and 0 from J; bases not matched to a gene: 3. From germline, CDR1 is MNHNS and CDR2 SASEGT. CDR3 region: CASPAGGSYNEQFF. CDR3 bases: TGTGCCAGCCCCGCGGGGGGCTCCTACAATGAGCAGTTCTTC.

V usage is TRBV13 and J usage is TRBJ1-6; possibly TRBD1 for D (5 bases). Germline loops: CDR1 PRHDT, CDR2 FYEKMQ (reference sequence). Between the trimmed V and J ends, which lost 2 bases and 7 bases, there was a span of 9 bases. The CDR3 is made up of 14 amino acids. In DNA form, the CDR3 reads TGTGCCAGCAGCTTACAGGGCCCGAATTCACCCCTCCACTTT. Translation gives CASSLQGPNSPLHF.

This clone showed up just once. The rearrangement joins TRBV5-6 to TRBJ2-1; 10 bases fit TRBD1. The CDR3 is 13 amino acids. The V segment lost 4 bases and the J segment 7 bases; nucleotides outside the gene matches: 2. From germline, CDR1 is SGHDT and CDR2 YYEEEE. The CDR3 DNA is TGTGCCAGCAGCCAGGGACAGGGGAATGAGCAGTTCTTC. It is translated as CASSQGQGNEQFF.

As to this clone: The identical CDR3 is also encoded by other nucleotide sequences in the sample. The genes are TRBV13 and TRBJ2-1, with D possibly matching TRBD2 (5 bases). V shed 1 base and J shed 0 bases, with 7 bases lying between them. The V gene's germline CDR1 is PRHDT and CDR2 FYEKMQ (reference sequence). This CDR3 region has 15 residues. CDR3 loop: CASSLVGSSYNEQFF. The CDR3 region has the DNA TGTGCCAGCAGCTTAGTTGGGAGCTCCTACAATGAGCAGTTCTTC. The complete variable domain, with remaining parts taken from reference TRBV13 and TRBJ2-1, reads AAGVIQSPRHLIKEKRETATLKCYPIPRHDTVYWYQQGPGQDPQFLISFYEKMQSDKGSIPDRFSAQQFSDYHSELNMSSLELGDSALYFCASSLVGSSYNEQFFGPGTRLTVL.

This clone was seen once. J is TRBJ2-7 and V is TRBV27, with TRBD1 as a possible D gene (5 bases). Trimming pared 3 bases from V and 5 bases from J, leaving 11 bases between. Germline values: CDR1 MNHEY, CDR2 SMNVEV (reference sequence). The CDR3 is 13 residues long. As DNA, the CDR3 is TGTGCCAGCAGTTTGTCCAGGACAAACGAGCAGTACTTC. It translates to CASSLSRTNEQYF.

The chain recombines TRBV27 with TRBJ1-1, with D possibly being TRBD1 (6 bases). V was clipped by 6 bases and J by 9 bases, with 17 bases between them. This CDR3 comprises 13 residues. Germline assignment: CDR1 MNHEY and CDR2 SMNVEV (reference sequence). CDR3 amino acids: CASRPGTSKKAFF. In nucleotides, the CDR3 is TGTGCCAGCAGACCTGGGACATCAAAGAAAGCTTTCTTT.

This clone came up a few times. The sample contains more than one DNA sequence encoding this CDR3. The genes are TRBV5-4 and TRBJ1-1, with D hard to call. V lost 0 bases and J 2 bases, leaving 5 bases between the germline ends. CDR1 is SGHNT, CDR2 YYREEE, per germline (reference sequence). The CDR3 is made up of 13 amino acids. CDR3 in amino acids: CASSLVLNTEAFF. CDR3 nucleotides: TGTGCCAGCAGCTTGGTTCTCAACACTGAAGCTTTCTTT.

The rearrangement links TRBV4-1 to TRBJ1-1; TRBD1 is a possible D gene (5 bases). Trimming shortened V by 2 bases and J by 0 bases, and 19 bases separated the two germline ends. CDR3 length: 18 amino acids. Germline values: CDR1 MGHRA, CDR2 YSYEKL. The CDR3 sequence is CASSQLGAGTAMNTEAFF. CDR3 in DNA: TGCGCCAGCAGCCAACTTGGGGCCGGGACCGCTATGAACACTGAAGCTTTCTTT.

CDR3 nucleotide sequence: TGTGCCAGCAGGGGACCGCTTTCCTACGAGCAGTACTTC. This encodes CASRGPLSYEQYF. This chain links TRBV28 with TRBJ2-7; D possibly uses TRBD1 or TRBD2 (5 bases each). V lost 6 bases and J lost 1, with 10 bases in between. Germline CDR1 reads MDHEN; CDR2 reads SYDVKM. The length of the CDR3 is 13 residues.

This chain joins TRBV11-1 and TRBJ2-5; 8 bases are shared with TRBD2. The CDR3 totals 15 residues. V shed 1 base and J 2 bases; nucleotides not matched to a gene: 3. CDR1 and CDR2 from the germline V gene are SGHAT and FQDESV (reference sequence). The CDR3 reads CASSLVGGAQETQYF. The CDR3 DNA sequence: TGTGCCAGCAGCTTAGTCGGGGGGGCTCAAGAGACCCAGTACTTC.